These 20 T cell receptor beta chains came from one sample sequenced in a study of OX40 agonist ivuxolimab in advanced cancers. This table comes from immunoSEQ multiplex PCR, and its TCRdb copy is limited to in-frame clones, with some not included. The sample contains approximately 33,000 clones, 70% to 90% of which appear only once. Sample: CD4+ or CD8+ T cells sorted from blood, taken in a trial of the OX40 agonist ivuxolimab. The receptors derive from an adult with an advanced solid tumor such as melanoma, head and neck, liver or kidney cancer.

This chain links TRBV23-1 with TRBJ2-2, with D perhaps matching TRBD2 (6 bases). TRBV23-1 is an ORF for which the function is uncertain. The V gene lost 4 bases and the J gene lost 6 bases, with 24 bases spanning the gap. This CDR3 comprises 18 residues. CDR3 coding DNA: TGCGCCAGCAGTCGTAAACCGTCGCAGGGAGGTTTATCCGGGGAGCTGTTTTTT. The encoded protein is CASSRKPSQGGLSGELFF.

The chain joins TRBV2 to TRBJ1-2; TRBD1 might be the D (6 bases). The ends were cut back, 8 bases at V and 4 bases at J, with 26 bases in the middle. Germline V gives CDR1 SNHLY, CDR2 FYNNEI. The CDR3 has 17 residues. Here the CDR3 DNA reads TGTGCCAGCCAGGGCGGGGGCACGCTTTTATGGGTCTATGGCTACACCTTC. This codes for CASQGGGTLLWVYGYTF.

To note about this clone: At one end the junction does not follow the germline gene, possibly because of a read error. The chain uses TRBV4-1 and TRBJ2-7; 12 positions match TRBD2. The CDR3 is 17 residues long. CDR1 is MGHRA, CDR2 YSYEKL, per germline. As DNA, the CDR3 is TGCGCCAGCAGTCAAGCCCTTCTAGCGGGAGGGTCCTACGAGCAGTACTTC. It specifies CASSQALLAGGSYEQYF.

The DNA for the CDR3 is TGTGCCAGCAGCTTTTCCCTCGGACAGGGGAACAATGAGCAGTTCTTC. It is translated as CASSFSLGQGNNEQFF. The chain links TRBV7-4 to TRBJ2-1; 9 nucleotides align to TRBD1. The CDR3 consists of 16 residues. Germline V gene sequence: CDR1 SGHVT, CDR2 SQSDAQ. V lost 3 bases to trimming and J lost 5 bases; unmatched junction nucleotides: 8. Combining the CDR3 with reference TRBV7-4 and TRBJ2-1 gives the whole variable domain GAGVSQSPRYKVAKRGRDVALRCDSISGHVTLYWYRQTLGQGSEVLTYSQSDAQRDKSGRPSGRFSAERPERSVSTLKIQRTEQGDSAVYLCASSFSLGQGNNEQFFGPGTRLTVL.

The chain has TRBV15 and TRBJ2-5; 9 nucleotides align to TRBD1. CDR1 and CDR2 from the germline V gene are LNHNV and YYDKDF (reference sequence). The ends lost 4 bases at V and 4 bases at J; junction bases unmatched: 10. The CDR3 has 16 residues. CDR3 nucleotides: TGTGCCACCAGCAACACCACGGGACAGGGAAGAGAGACCCAGTACTTC. Translated, it gives CATSNTTGQGRETQYF.

The chain has TRBV5-6 and TRBJ2-7; D possibly corresponds to TRBD2 (5 bases). With 4 bases removed from V and 3 bases from J, the gap between germline ends came to 20 bases. Germline V gene lookup returns CDR1 SGHDT and CDR2 YYEEEE. The CDR3 spans 16 residues. The CDR3 DNA reads TGTGCCAGCAGCCCGAGTTTCCCGGGATACCTCTACGAGCAGTACTTC. Encoded protein: CASSPSFPGYLYEQYF.

This chain links TRBV9 with TRBJ1-3; maybe TRBD1 (5 bases). From germline, CDR1 is SGDLS and CDR2 YYNGEE. Trimming took 0 bases from V and 2 from J, leaving 9 bases between them. The CDR3 length is 15 residues. The CDR3, as DNA: TGTGCCAGCAGCGTAGGTGCAGGGCCTGGAAACACCATATATTTT. Amino acid sequence: CASSVGAGPGNTIYF.

The chain links TRBV30 to TRBJ1-3; no definite D call. With 3 bases removed from V and 0 bases from J, the gap between germline ends came to 9 bases. Germline V gene lookup returns CDR1 GTSNPN and CDR2 SVGIG (reference sequence). The CDR3 is made up of 14 amino acids. The CDR3 sequence is CAWSRLTSGNTIYF. The CDR3 nucleotides read TGTGCCTGGAGCCGGCTTACCTCTGGAAACACCATATATTTT.

A word on this clone: The germline gene is not matched at one end of the junction; a read error may be the cause. The CDR3 loop is CASSFLTLSYEQYF. The CDR3 DNA reads TGTGCCAGCAGTTTTTTAACCCTCTCCTATGAGCAGTACTTC. The chain joins TRBV28 to TRBJ2-7; unclear D gene. The CDR3 is 14 amino acids. The V gene's germline CDR1 is MDHEN and CDR2 SYDVKM.

The rearrangement links TRBV9 to TRBJ1-2; D gene unclear. V gave up 3 bases and J gave up 3 bases, with 21 bases separating them. The germline V gene has CDR1 SGDLS and CDR2 YYNGEE. The CDR3 is 17 amino acids. The CDR3 spells CASSDDSDGRPDYGYTF. CDR3 in DNA: TGTGCCAGCAGCGATGATAGCGACGGACGACCCGACTATGGCTACACCTTC.

J is TRBJ1-4 and V is TRBV4-1, with TRBD1 identical over 9 bases. The CDR3 covers 15 residues. J lost 8 bases, V lost 6 bases, and 10 bases had no gene match. Germline lookup yields CDR1 MGHRA and CDR2 YSYEKL. The CDR3 loop reads CASSSRDREGEKLFF. The CDR3 nucleotides are TGCGCCAGCAGTTCGCGGGACAGGGAAGGCGAAAAACTGTTTTTT.

V and J are TRBV28 and TRBJ2-7, with D tentatively TRBD2 (7 bases). V was pared by 5 bases and J by 7 bases, with 21 bases between. The germline V gene encodes CDR1 MDHEN and CDR2 SYDVKM. CDR3 length: 15 amino acids. CDR3 sequence (DNA): TGTGCCAGCAGTCCGCTTTTAACGGGAGGACAGGAGCAGTACTTC. It translates to CASSPLLTGGQEQYF.

V gene TRBV19 combines with J gene TRBJ2-7; 7 nucleotides agree with TRBD2. Germline lookup yields CDR1 LNHDA and CDR2 SQIVND (reference sequence). J was trimmed by 2 bases and V by 5 bases; bases with no gene match: 3. This CDR3 contains 13 residues. CDR3 nucleotides: TGTGCCAGTAGTCTGGGACTAACCTACGAGCAGTACTTC. Amino acid sequence: CASSLGLTYEQYF. Based on the CDR3 plus reference TRBV19 and TRBJ2-7, the full variable domain is DGGITQSPKYLFRKEGQNVTLSCEQNLNHDAMYWYRQDPGQGLRLIYYSQIVNDFQKGDIAEGYSVSREKKESFPLTVTSAQKNPTAFYLCASSLGLTYEQYFGPGTRLTVT.

There are a few counts of this clone. The rearrangement uses TRBV4-1 and TRBJ2-7; 11 positions match TRBD2. Germline CDR1 and CDR2: MGHRA and YSYEKL. The length of the CDR3 is 15 residues. The J segment lost 7 bases and the V segment lost 4 bases, leaving 9 bases of the junction unmatched. The CDR3 loop is CASSPISGRAREQYF. The CDR3 DNA reads as TGCGCCAGCAGCCCCATTAGCGGGAGGGCCAGGGAGCAGTACTTC.

This clone was seen more than once but under ten times. This sequence joins TRBV11-2 and TRBJ2-1, with TRBD1 matching 8 bases. The trim removed 5 bases at V and 9 bases at J, leaving 12 bases unmatched. The germline CDR1 and CDR2 sequences are SGHAT and FQNNGV. This CDR3 is 15 amino acids long. The CDR3 here is CASSLGQGLNAEQFF. The CDR3 DNA reads as TGTGCCAGCAGCCTAGGACAGGGATTAAACGCTGAGCAGTTCTTC.

The CDR3 coding sequence is TGTGCCAGCAGCTTACCCGACCGAACGATAGGGGAGCAGTACTTC. Translated: CASSLPDRTIGEQYF. The chain couples TRBV7-9 to TRBJ2-7; D gene ambiguous. The CDR3 sequence is 15 residues long. Trimming shortened V by 2 bases and J by 7 bases, and 18 bases separated the two germline ends. From germline, CDR1 is SEHNR and CDR2 FQNEAQ (reference sequence).

The rearrangement uses TRBV30 and TRBJ1-6; a weak D match, TRBD1 (6 bases). Germline V gene lookup returns CDR1 GTSNPN and CDR2 SVGIG (reference sequence). V was cut by 8 bases and J by 0 bases, with 11 bases left in between. The CDR3 is made up of 14 amino acids. The CDR3: CAGDTSSYNSPLHF. Written as DNA, the CDR3 is TGTGCCGGGGACACCAGCTCCTATAATTCACCCCTCCACTTT.

Concerning this clone itself: The same CDR3 arises from other DNA sequences in this sample as well. The gene calls are TRBV27 and TRBJ2-7; D is unresolved. V was clipped by 5 bases and J by 1 base, with 3 bases between them. The CDR3 is 11 amino acids. Germline-derived CDR1 and CDR2 are MNHEY and SMNVEV (reference sequence). The CDR3 region has the DNA TGTGCCAGCAGTCTTTCCTACGAGCAGTACTTC. Its translation is CASSLSYEQYF.

V gene TRBV7-9 combines with J gene TRBJ2-2; perhaps TRBD2 as D (6 bases). Germline V gives CDR1 SEHNR, CDR2 FQNEAQ (reference sequence). The CDR3 is 16 residues long. V was trimmed by 2 bases and J by 6 bases, leaving 16 bases between them. CDR3 coding DNA: TGTGCCAGCAGCTTAAATCGCGGGGCCCTCGCCGGGGAGCTGTTTTTT. As protein: CASSLNRGALAGELFF. Full variable domain (remainder filled in from reference TRBV7-9 and TRBJ2-2): DTGVSQNPRHKITKRGQNVTFRCDPISEHNRLYWYRQTLGQGPEFLTYFQNEAQLEKSRLLSDRFSAERPKGSFSTLEIQRTEQGDSAMYLCASSLNRGALAGELFFGEGSRLTVL.

This clone was recorded a few times. This sequence joins TRBV27 and TRBJ2-7; D is ambiguous. With 8 bases removed from V and 7 bases from J, the gap between germline ends came to 12 bases. Germline assignment: CDR1 MNHEY and CDR2 SMNVEV (reference sequence). CDR3 size: 11 residues. The DNA for the CDR3 is TGTGCCAGCGGGTTCAGCTGGGAGCAGTACTTC. Its protein is CASGFSWEQYF.